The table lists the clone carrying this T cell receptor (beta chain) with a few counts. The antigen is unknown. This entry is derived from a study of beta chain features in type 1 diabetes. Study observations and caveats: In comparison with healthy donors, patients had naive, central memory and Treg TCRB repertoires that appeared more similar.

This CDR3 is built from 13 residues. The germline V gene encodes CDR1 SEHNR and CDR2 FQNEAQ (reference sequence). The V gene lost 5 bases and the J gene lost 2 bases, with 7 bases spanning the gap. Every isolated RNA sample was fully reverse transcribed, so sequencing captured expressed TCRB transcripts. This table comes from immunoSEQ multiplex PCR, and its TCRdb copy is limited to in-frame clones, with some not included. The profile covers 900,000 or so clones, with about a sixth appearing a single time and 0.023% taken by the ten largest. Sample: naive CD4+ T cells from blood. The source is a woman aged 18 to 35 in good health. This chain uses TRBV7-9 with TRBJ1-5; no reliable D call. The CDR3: CASSPYGNQPQHF. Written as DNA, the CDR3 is TGTGCCAGCAGCCCATACGGCAATCAGCCCCAGCATTTT.